These T cell receptor beta chains were read from a single sample in a study of T cell repertoires in cytomegalovirus infection. These receptors lack a known antigen. In TCRdb, the reads were re-called with MiXCR into one record per CDR3 protein. The sample lists roughly 180,000 distinct CDR3 sequences, less than 25% seen once, with under 30% in the top ten. This material consisted of CD8+ T cells from cultured PBMCs, taken from culture after CMV antigen stimulation. The source of these receptors is a human donor in good health (CMV status not recorded). Some clones in this sample may be carry-over from other donors' samples. Each CDR3 is given with its conserved first and last residue. D genes are given only for firm matches.

d_gene: NA
len: 15
v_gene: TRBV7-6
CDR3aa: CASSGTASSYNEQFF

d_gene: TRBD2
len: 18
v_gene: TRBV7-6
CDR3aa: CASSLVSGMVSSYNEQFF

d_gene: NA
len: 13
v_gene: TRBV7-8
CDR3aa: CASSTYENTEAFF

d_gene: NA
len: 16
v_gene: TRBV14
CDR3aa: CASSQARDGFSDTQYF

d_gene: NA
len: 17
v_gene: TRBV12-5
CDR3aa: CASGLGGGGSSYNEQFF

d_gene: TRBD1
len: 18
v_gene: TRBV14
CDR3aa: CASSRIDRVEAVDYGYTF

d_gene: NA
len: 14
v_gene: TRBV12-3/TRBV12-4
CDR3aa: CASSFDPAGNEQFF

d_gene: TRBD1
len: 14
v_gene: TRBV7-2
CDR3aa: CASSSGQKNTEAFF

d_gene: TRBD2
len: 12
v_gene: TRBV10-3
CDR3aa: CALGGGDDTQYF

d_gene: TRBD1
len: 17
v_gene: TRBV10-3
CDR3aa: CAISPWGQGAPGETQYF

d_gene: TRBD1
len: 15
v_gene: TRBV6-5
CDR3aa: CASSYSGQGKQPQHF

d_gene: TRBD1
len: 15
v_gene: TRBV27
CDR3aa: CASSSGTGGFYEQYF

d_gene: TRBD2
len: 17
v_gene: TRBV14
CDR3aa: CASSYRLAGRHQETQYF

d_gene: TRBD1
len: 16
v_gene: TRBV4-1
CDR3aa: CASRFRDRSNTGELFF

d_gene: NA
len: 16
v_gene: TRBV7-2
CDR3aa: CASSPHGPLAKNIQYF

d_gene: TRBD2
len: 14
v_gene: TRBV29-1
CDR3aa: CSVEAASGRETQYF

d_gene: NA
len: 14
v_gene: TRBV7-9
CDR3aa: CASSPRDHNQPQHF

d_gene: TRBD1
len: 15
v_gene: TRBV6-5
CDR3aa: CASSYPTGMNTEAFF

d_gene: NA
len: 15
v_gene: TRBV6-5
CDR3aa: CASSYYDTLTGELFF

d_gene: TRBD1
len: 13
v_gene: TRBV7-6
CDR3aa: CASSGDRDAEAFF

d_gene: NA
len: 11
v_gene: TRBV6-1
CDR3aa: CASSEQDTQYF

d_gene: NA
len: 17
v_gene: TRBV7-2
CDR3aa: CASSLEVRVRPGEKLFF

d_gene: NA
len: 13
v_gene: TRBV6-5
CDR3aa: CASSTSASGEQFF

d_gene: NA
len: 14
v_gene: TRBV4-1
CDR3aa: CASSLRGGGHEQFF

d_gene: TRBD1
len: 15
v_gene: TRBV7-9
CDR3aa: CASSLGQGRETEAFF

d_gene: NA
len: 14
v_gene: TRBV18
CDR3aa: CASSPEYGTYEQYF

d_gene: NA
len: 16
v_gene: TRBV7-9
CDR3aa: CASSPLDGSSYNEQFF

d_gene: NA
len: 11
v_gene: TRBV6-8
CDR3aa: CASDLGGSTFF

d_gene: TRBD1
len: 18
v_gene: TRBV25-1
CDR3aa: CASSASDRVRTGSYEQYF

d_gene: NA
len: 15
v_gene: TRBV14
CDR3aa: CASSPKRGWDTEAFF

d_gene: NA
len: 15
v_gene: TRBV6-2/TRBV6-3
CDR3aa: CASSYAGSSYNEQFF

d_gene: NA
len: 15
v_gene: TRBV7-8
CDR3aa: CASSLDRTGGEKLFF

d_gene: NA
len: 17
v_gene: TRBV7-2
CDR3aa: CASSLALAGEPNQPQHF

d_gene: NA
len: 16
v_gene: TRBV2
CDR3aa: CASSYHVGPNTGELFF

d_gene: NA
len: 14
v_gene: TRBV6-1
CDR3aa: CASSEGLGAYEQYF

d_gene: TRBD1
len: 16
v_gene: TRBV20-1
CDR3aa: CSARVWGQGNYNEQFF

d_gene: NA
len: 12
v_gene: TRBV20-1
CDR3aa: CSARAGGTEAFF

d_gene: NA
len: 13
v_gene: TRBV11-2
CDR3aa: CASSLPITGEAFF

d_gene: TRBD2
len: 14
v_gene: TRBV7-3
CDR3aa: CASSLEGPGGTQYF

d_gene: TRBD1
len: 16
v_gene: TRBV6-5
CDR3aa: CASSSQWDRGNTEAFF

d_gene: NA
len: 14
v_gene: TRBV12-3/TRBV12-4
CDR3aa: CASSLGGLNYGYTF

d_gene: NA
len: 11
v_gene: TRBV12-3/TRBV12-4
CDR3aa: CASTSGEVAFF

d_gene: NA
len: 15
v_gene: TRBV25-1
CDR3aa: CASSEKEDPGETQYF

d_gene: TRBD1
len: 14
v_gene: TRBV4-1
CDR3aa: CASSLDRGGDEQYF

d_gene: NA
len: 13
v_gene: TRBV4-1
CDR3aa: CASSQPPGLEAFF

d_gene: NA
len: 14
v_gene: TRBV12-3/TRBV12-4
CDR3aa: CASSSQGIGPEQYF

d_gene: TRBD1
len: 20
v_gene: TRBV7-2
CDR3aa: CASSPLPGQFFVEGIDEQFF